This T cell receptor (beta chain) was sequenced for a study of cytomegalovirus exposure and HLA in healthy donors. Study observations and caveats: Later analysis identified around 15,000 TCR beta sequences associated with HLA alleles, using a false discovery rate threshold of 0.05. A missense variant in DCLRE1C was later tied to TCR beta V- and J-gene trimming.

Note on this clone: The antigen is not known.

The PCR was carried out with 60 Vbeta primers and 13 Jbeta primers. Assay: immunoSEQ multiplex PCR; the TCRdb copy retains only in-frame clones and omits some. The table includes 90,000 to 120,000 clones, around three quarters detected once. This sequence was found in a woman aged 50 to 60 in good health and CMV-seropositive. What was sequenced was PBMCs.

The CDR3 DNA follows: TGTGCTAGTGGTCGTTTATCCGGGACAGGGGGTTTTTCCGGGGAGCTGTTTTTT. Protein sequence: CASGRLSGTGGFSGELFF. The rearrangement uses TRBV12-5 and TRBJ2-2; 11 bases map to TRBD1. This CDR3 has 18 amino acids. V was clipped by 5 bases and J by 6 bases; unmatched bases: 14. Germline CDR1 and CDR2: LGHNT and FRNRAP. Full variable domain (outside the CDR3, taken from reference TRBV12-5 and TRBJ2-2): DARVTQTPRHKVTEMGQEVTMRCQPILGHNTVFWYRQTMMQGLELLAYFRNRAPLDDSGMPKDRFSAEMPDATLATLKIQPSEPRDSAVYFCASGRLSGTGGFSGELFFGEGSRLTVL.